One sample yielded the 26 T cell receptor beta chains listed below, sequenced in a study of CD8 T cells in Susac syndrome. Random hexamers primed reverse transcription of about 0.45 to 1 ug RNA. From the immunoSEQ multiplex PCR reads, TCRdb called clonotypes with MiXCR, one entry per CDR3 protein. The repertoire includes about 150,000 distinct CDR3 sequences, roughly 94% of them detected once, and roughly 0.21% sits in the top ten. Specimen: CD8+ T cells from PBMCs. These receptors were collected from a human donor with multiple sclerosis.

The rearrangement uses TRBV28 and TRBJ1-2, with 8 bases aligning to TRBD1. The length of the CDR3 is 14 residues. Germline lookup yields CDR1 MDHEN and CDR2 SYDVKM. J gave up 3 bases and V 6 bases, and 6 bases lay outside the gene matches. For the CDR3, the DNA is TGTGCCAGCAGCGCAGACAGGGGTGACTATGGCTACACCTTC. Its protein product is CASSADRGDYGYTF.

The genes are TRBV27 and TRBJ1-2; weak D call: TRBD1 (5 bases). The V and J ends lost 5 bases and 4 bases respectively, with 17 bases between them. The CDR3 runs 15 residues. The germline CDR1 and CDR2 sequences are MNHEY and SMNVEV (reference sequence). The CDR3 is CASSPSRGLSYGYTF. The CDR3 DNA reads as TGTGCCAGCAGTCCCTCACGGGGCCTTAGCTATGGCTACACCTTC.

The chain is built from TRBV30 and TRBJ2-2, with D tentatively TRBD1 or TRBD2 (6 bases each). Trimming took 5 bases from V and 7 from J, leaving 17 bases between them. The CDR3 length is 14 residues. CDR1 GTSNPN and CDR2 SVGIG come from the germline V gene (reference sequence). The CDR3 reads CAWAPGAGVGELFF. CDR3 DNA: TGTGCCTGGGCACCGGGGGCAGGGGTCGGGGAGCTGTTTTTT.

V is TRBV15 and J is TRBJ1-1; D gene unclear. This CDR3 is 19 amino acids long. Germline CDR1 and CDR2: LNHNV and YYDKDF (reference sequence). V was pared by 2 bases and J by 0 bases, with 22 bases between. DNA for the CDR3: TGTGCCACCAGCAGACCCCCGGCCGACTTGTGGGATATGAACACTGAAGCTTTCTTT. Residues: CATSRPPADLWDMNTEAFF.

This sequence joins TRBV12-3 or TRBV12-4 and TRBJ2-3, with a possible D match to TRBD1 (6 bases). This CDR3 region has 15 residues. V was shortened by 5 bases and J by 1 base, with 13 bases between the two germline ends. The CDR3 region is CASSRQAARTDTQYF. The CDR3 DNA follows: TGTGCCAGCAGTCGACAGGCCGCCCGCACAGATACGCAGTATTTT.

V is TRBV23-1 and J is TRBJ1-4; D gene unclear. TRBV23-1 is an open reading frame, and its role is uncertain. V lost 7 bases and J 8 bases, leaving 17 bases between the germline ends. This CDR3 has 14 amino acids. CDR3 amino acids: CASTRERGLEKLFF. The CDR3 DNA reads TGCGCCAGCACCCGGGAACGAGGCCTGGAAAAACTGTTTTTT.

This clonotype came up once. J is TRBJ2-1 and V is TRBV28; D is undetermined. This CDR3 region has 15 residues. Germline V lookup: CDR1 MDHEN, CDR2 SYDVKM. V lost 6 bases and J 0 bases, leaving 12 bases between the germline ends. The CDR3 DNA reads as TGTGCCAGCAGCCCGAGACGTAGCTCCTACAATGAGCAGTTCTTC. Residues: CASSPRRSSYNEQFF.

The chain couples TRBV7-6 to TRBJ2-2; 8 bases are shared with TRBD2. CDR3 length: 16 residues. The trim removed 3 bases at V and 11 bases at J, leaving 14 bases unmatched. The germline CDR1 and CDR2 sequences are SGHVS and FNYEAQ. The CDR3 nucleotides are TGTGCCAGCAGCTTTTCATCCCCAGCGGGGGAATTCGAGCTGTTTTTT. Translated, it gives CASSFSSPAGEFELFF.

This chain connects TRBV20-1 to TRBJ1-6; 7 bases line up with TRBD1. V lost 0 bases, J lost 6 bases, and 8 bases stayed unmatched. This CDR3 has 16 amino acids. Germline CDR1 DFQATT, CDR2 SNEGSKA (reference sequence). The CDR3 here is CSARDLRDSVNSPLHF. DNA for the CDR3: TGCAGTGCTAGAGACCTCCGGGACAGTGTTAATTCACCCCTCCACTTT.

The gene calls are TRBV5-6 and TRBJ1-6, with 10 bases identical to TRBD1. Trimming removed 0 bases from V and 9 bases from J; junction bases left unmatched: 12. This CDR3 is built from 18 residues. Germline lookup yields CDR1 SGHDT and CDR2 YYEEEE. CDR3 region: CASSLGPGQGIHGSPLHF. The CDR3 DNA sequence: TGTGCCAGCAGCTTGGGCCCGGGACAGGGGATTCACGGTTCACCCCTCCACTTT.

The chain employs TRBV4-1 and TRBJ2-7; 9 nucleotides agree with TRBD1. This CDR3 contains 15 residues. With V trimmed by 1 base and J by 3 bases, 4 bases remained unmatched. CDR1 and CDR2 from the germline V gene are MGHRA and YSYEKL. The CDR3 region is CASSQVPGQGYEQYF. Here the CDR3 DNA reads TGCGCCAGCAGCCAAGTGCCGGGACAGGGCTACGAGCAGTACTTC.

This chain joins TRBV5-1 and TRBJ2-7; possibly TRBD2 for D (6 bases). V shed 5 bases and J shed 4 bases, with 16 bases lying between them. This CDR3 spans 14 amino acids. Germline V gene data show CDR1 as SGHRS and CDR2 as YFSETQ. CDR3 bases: TGCGCCAGCAGGTCTGCGGGACTGATGTACGAGCAGTACTTC. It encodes CASRSAGLMYEQYF.

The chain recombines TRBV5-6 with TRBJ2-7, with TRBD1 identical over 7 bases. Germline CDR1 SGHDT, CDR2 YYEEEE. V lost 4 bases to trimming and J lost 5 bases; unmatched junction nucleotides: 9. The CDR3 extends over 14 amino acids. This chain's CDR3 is CASSLQGPGHEQYF. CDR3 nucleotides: TGTGCCAGCAGCCTACAGGGGCCGGGCCACGAGCAGTACTTC.

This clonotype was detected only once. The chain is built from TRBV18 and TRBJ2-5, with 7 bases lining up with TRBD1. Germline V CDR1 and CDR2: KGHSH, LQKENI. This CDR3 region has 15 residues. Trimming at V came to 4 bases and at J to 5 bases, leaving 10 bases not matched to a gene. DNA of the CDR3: TGTGCCAGCTCACTGCCCGACAGGGCGGCGGAGACCCAGTACTTC. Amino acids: CASSLPDRAAETQYF.

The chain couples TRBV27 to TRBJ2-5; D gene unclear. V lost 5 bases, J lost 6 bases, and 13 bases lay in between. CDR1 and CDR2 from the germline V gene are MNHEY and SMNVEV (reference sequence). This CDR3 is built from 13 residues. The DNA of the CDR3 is TGTGCCAGCAGTCCATCGACGGGCCAGACCCAGTACTTC. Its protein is CASSPSTGQTQYF.

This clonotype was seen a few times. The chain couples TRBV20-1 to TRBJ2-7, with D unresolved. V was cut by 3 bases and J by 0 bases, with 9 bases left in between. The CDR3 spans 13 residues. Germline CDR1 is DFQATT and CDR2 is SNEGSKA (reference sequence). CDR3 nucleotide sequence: TGCAGTGCTAGCGAAGGGCTCTCCTACGAGCAGTACTTC. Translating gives CSASEGLSYEQYF.

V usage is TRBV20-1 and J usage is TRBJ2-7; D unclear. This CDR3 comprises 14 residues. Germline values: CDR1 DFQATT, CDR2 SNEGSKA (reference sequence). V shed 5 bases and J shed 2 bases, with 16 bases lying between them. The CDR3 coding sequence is TGCAGTGCTTGGCCCTCAGACCGCACCTACGAGCAGTACTTC. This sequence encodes CSAWPSDRTYEQYF.

CDR3 protein: CASSAGTGSGYTF. The DNA of the CDR3 is TGTGCCAGCAGCGCCGGGACAGGGAGTGGCTACACCTTC. The chain recombines TRBV7-9 with TRBJ1-2, with 9 bases identical to TRBD1. The CDR3 is 13 residues long. V lost 5 bases and J lost 7; bases outside the gene matches: 5. Looked up from germline, CDR1 is SEHNR and CDR2 is FQNEAQ (reference sequence).

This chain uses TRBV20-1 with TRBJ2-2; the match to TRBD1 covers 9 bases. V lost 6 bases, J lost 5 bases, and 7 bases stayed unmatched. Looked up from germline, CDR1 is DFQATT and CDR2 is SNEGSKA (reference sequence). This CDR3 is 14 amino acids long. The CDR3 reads CSAWDRVGTGELFF. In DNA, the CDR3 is TGCAGTGCGTGGGACAGGGTTGGAACCGGGGAGCTGTTTTTT.

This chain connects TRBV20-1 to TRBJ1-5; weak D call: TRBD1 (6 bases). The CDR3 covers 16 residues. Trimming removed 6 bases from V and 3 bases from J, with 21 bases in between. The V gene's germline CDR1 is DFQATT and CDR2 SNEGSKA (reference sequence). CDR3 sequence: CSAPSGEGGYNQPQHF. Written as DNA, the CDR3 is TGCAGTGCACCCAGCGGGGAGGGGGGATACAATCAGCCCCAGCATTTT.

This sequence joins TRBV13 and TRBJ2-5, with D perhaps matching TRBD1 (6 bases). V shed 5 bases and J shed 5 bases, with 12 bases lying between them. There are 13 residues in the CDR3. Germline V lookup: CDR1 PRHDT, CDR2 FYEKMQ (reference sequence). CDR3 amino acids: CASSAQGRETQYF. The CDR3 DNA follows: TGTGCCAGCAGCGCACAGGGTAGGGAGACCCAGTACTTC.

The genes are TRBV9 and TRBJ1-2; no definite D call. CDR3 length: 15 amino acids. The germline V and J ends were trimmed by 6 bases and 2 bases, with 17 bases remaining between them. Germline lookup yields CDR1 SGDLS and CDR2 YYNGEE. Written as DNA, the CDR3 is TGTGCCAGCACCTTTAGCGGGGTAGGAAACTATGGCTACACCTTC. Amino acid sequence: CASTFSGVGNYGYTF.

The DNA of the CDR3 is TGTGCCAGCAGTGAGAAGGCCGAGGACAATGAGCAGTTCTTC. This encodes CASSEKAEDNEQFF. The chain links TRBV2 to TRBJ2-1; D remains unclear. Trimming stripped 3 bases from V and 5 bases from J, with 11 bases between. This CDR3 is built from 14 residues. CDR1 and CDR2 from the germline V gene are SNHLY and FYNNEI.

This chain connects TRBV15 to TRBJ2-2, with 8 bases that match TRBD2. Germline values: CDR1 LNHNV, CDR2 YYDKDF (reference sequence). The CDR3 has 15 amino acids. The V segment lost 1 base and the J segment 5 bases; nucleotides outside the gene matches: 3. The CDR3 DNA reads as TGTGCCACCAGCAGAGGCCGGGGGGGAACCGGGGAGCTGTTTTTT. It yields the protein CATSRGRGGTGELFF.

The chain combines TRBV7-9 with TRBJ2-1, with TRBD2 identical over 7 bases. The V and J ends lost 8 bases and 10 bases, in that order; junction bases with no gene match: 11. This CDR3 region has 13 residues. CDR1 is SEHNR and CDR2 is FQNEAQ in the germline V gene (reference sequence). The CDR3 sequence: CASSSGAGIEQFF. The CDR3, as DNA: TGTGCCAGCTCCTCGGGAGCGGGGATAGAGCAGTTCTTC.

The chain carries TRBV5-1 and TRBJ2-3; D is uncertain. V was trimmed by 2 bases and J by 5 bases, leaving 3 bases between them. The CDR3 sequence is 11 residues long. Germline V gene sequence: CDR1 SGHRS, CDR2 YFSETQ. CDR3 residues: CASSFLDTQYF. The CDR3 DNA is TGCGCCAGCAGCTTTTTAGATACGCAGTATTTT.